This paragraph reports one TCR beta chain. Clones were sequenced by immunoSEQ multiplex PCR, and TCRdb holds only the in-frame ones, with some missing. The table has some 160,000 clones, approximately 87% seen once. The CDR3 contains 11 residues. The data originate from a study of blood T cell repertoires in COVID-19. On the study more broadly: In each case, the material was cDNA or gDNA derived from T cells, B-cell-depleted T cells, or PBMCs.

The chain employs TRBV21-1 and TRBJ2-3; the D call in the table, TRBD1, was not verified against the DNA. TRBV21-1 is a pseudogene segment. Sequenced: PBMCs or T cells enriched from blood (not recorded which). This clonotype was sampled from a woman aged 50 to 65 who had recovered from COVID-19. The CDR3 sequence: CASTTDDTQYF. The CDR3 DNA reads as TGTGCCAGCACCACAGACGATACGCAGTATTTT.